Here is one TCR beta chain with its context. No antigen is known for it. This record belongs to a study of blood T cells in healthy people across ages. The use of a sample-barcoded 5' primer and a J-beta primer mix characterized a second PCR of roughly 6 to 11 cycles. MiXCR, applied by TCRdb to the 5' RACE reads, yields one record per CDR3 protein. This table has approximately 800,000 distinct CDR3 sequences, about half appearing once. General observations from the study: Higher diversity and more naive CD4+ cells were features of long-lived donors, compared to aged donors.

Sample: blood. This TCR came from an elderly man in good health.

In DNA form, the CDR3 reads TGTGCCAGCAGCTTCGGGGTGAAGAGCTCCTACGAGCAGTACTTC. Translation: CASSFGVKSSYEQYF. The J gene is TRBJ2-7, the V gene TRBV5-6; D is perhaps TRBD2 (5 bases). V was shortened by 2 bases and J by 0 bases, with 12 bases between the two germline ends. CDR3 length: 15 residues. CDR1 and CDR2 (germline): SGHDT, YYEEEE.